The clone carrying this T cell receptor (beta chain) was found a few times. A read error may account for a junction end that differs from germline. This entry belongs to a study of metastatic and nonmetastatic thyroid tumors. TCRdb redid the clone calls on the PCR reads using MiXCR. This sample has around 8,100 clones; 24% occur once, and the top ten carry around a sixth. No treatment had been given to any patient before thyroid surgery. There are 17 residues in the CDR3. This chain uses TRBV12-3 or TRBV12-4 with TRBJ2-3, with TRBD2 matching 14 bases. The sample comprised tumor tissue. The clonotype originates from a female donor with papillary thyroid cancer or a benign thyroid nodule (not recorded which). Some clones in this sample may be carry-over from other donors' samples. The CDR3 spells CASSRLAGGSATYTQYF. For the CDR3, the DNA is TGTGCCAGCAGCCGACTAGCGGGAGGGTCTGCCACATATACGCAGTATTTT.